Below, 27 T cell receptor beta chains from the same sample are listed, as sequenced in a study of T cells in Graves' hyperthyroidism and ophthalmopathy. TCR beta CDR3 regions were amplified from RNA. Primed by the HTBI set, a first-round RT-PCR was run on the TCR CDR3. MiXCR was run by TCRdb on the multiplex PCR reads, yielding one entry per CDR3 protein. The data hold about 380,000 distinct CDR3 sequences, with around an eighth observed a single time. Sequenced material: blood. Receptors originate from a man aged 30 to 45 with Graves' hyperthyroidism that later progressed to Graves' ophthalmopathy.

This clonotype has at least ten counts. This sequence joins TRBV5-5 and TRBJ2-7, with TRBD2 matching 9 bases. V gave up 3 bases and J gave up 2 bases; unmatched junction bases: 0. CDR1 SGHKS and CDR2 YYEKEE come from the germline V gene (reference sequence). The CDR3 contains 13 residues. In DNA, the CDR3 is TGTGCCAGCAGCTGGACTAGCGCCTACGAGCAGTACTTC. Translated, it gives CASSWTSAYEQYF. Drawing the rest from reference TRBV5-5 and TRBJ2-7, the complete variable domain is DAGVTQSPTHLIKTRGQQVTLRCSPISGHKSVSWYQQVLGQGPQFIFQYYEKEERGRGNFPDRFSARQFPNYSSELNVNALLLGDSALYLCASSWTSAYEQYFGPGTRLTVT.

The sample holds many counts of this clonotype. The rearrangement joins TRBV10-3 to TRBJ1-5, with D tentatively TRBD1 (5 bases). The CDR3 sequence is 15 residues long. Trimming stripped 3 bases from V and 3 bases from J, with 12 bases between. Germline V CDR1 and CDR2: ENHRY, SYGVKD. The CDR3 DNA is TGTGCCATCAGTGACCTTGGGACGGTCAATCAGCCCCAGCATTTT. Translating gives CAISDLGTVNQPQHF.

The gene calls are TRBV30 and TRBJ1-4, with D possibly TRBD1 on 6 matching bases. The germline V gene has CDR1 GTSNPN and CDR2 SVGIG (reference sequence). This CDR3 contains 15 residues. V gave up 7 bases and J gave up 8 bases, with 23 bases separating them. CDR3 bases: TGTGCCTTCTCTGAAACGGGACAAGAGAAGGAAAAACTGTTTTTT. Amino acid sequence: CAFSETGQEKEKLFF. Using reference TRBV30 and TRBJ1-4 for the parts outside the CDR3, the full variable domain is SQTIHQWPATLVQPVGSPLSLECTVEGTSNPNLYWYRQAAGRGLQLLFYSVGIGQISSEVPQNLSASRPQDRQFILSSKKLLLSDSGFYLCAFSETGQEKEKLFFGSGTQLSVL.

Ten or more counts support this clonotype. CDR3 residues: CAWSHNYDNEQFF. The CDR3 DNA follows: TGTGCCTGGAGCCACAATTATGACAATGAGCAGTTCTTC. The chain has TRBV30 and TRBJ2-1; no firm D call. V lost 3 bases and J lost 5, with 11 bases in between. Germline CDR1 is GTSNPN and CDR2 is SVGIG (reference sequence). The CDR3 totals 13 residues.

This clonotype was seen at least ten times. The chain combines TRBV12-5 with TRBJ2-3, with 12 nucleotides matching TRBD2. V lost 5 bases and J lost 0; bases outside the gene matches: 18. Germline assignment: CDR1 LGHNT and CDR2 FRNRAP. The CDR3 runs 21 residues. This chain's CDR3 is CASGPHDARLAGETSTDTQYF. In DNA, the CDR3 is TGTGCTAGTGGTCCTCATGACGCTAGACTAGCGGGGGAAACTAGCACAGATACGCAGTATTTT.

The chain links TRBV11-3 to TRBJ2-1, with 8 bases matching TRBD1. The CDR3 contains 15 residues. V was pared by 10 bases and J by 7 bases, with 15 bases of the junction left unmatched. Per the germline V gene, CDR1 is SGHNT and CDR2 is YENEEA. CDR3 region: CATRQYRTGRNEQFF. CDR3 in DNA: TGTGCCACCAGACAATACCGGACAGGGAGAAATGAGCAGTTCTTC.

This clonotype was counted at least ten times. This rearrangement joins TRBV12-3 or TRBV12-4 to TRBJ1-1, with D unclear. The CDR3 length is 14 residues. The V gene lost 4 bases and the J gene lost 5 bases, with 14 bases spanning the gap. CDR3 DNA: TGTGCCAGCAGTTCACGGACGAGTGGGACTGAAGCTTTCTTT. This encodes CASSSRTSGTEAFF.

This clonotype was observed at least ten times. The chain carries TRBV30 and TRBJ2-1; TRBD1 agrees at 8 bases. V gave up 2 bases and J gave up 9 bases; unmatched junction bases: 6. CDR3 length: 13 residues. The V gene's germline CDR1 is GTSNPN and CDR2 SVGIG (reference sequence). The DNA for the CDR3 is TGTGCCTGGAGTACACAGGGGGTCTCTGAGCAGTTCTTC. Its translation is CAWSTQGVSEQFF.

The chain combines TRBV28 with TRBJ2-1, with 7 positions matching TRBD1. The CDR3 spans 14 residues. CDR1 is MDHEN and CDR2 is SYDVKM in the germline V gene. After removal of 10 bases from V and 1 base from J, the junction contained 7 bases not matched to a gene. The chain's CDR3 is CATSQGFSYNEQFF. Here the CDR3 DNA reads TGTGCCACCTCACAGGGGTTTTCCTACAATGAGCAGTTCTTC.

With respect to this clonotype: Possible read error: a much larger clone is one base away. This chain links TRBV11-2 with TRBJ1-1; perhaps TRBD1 as D (5 bases). Per germline, CDR1 SGHAT and CDR2 FQNNGV. The length of the CDR3 is 14 residues. CDR3 sequence (DNA): TGTGCCAGCAGCTTAGGATCGCCGGACACTGAAGCTGTCTTT. This gives the protein CASSLGSPDTEAVF.

This clonotype was seen many times. The rearrangement links TRBV11-2 to TRBJ2-5; the match to TRBD2 covers 8 bases. This CDR3 contains 16 residues. CDR1 and CDR2 from the germline V gene are SGHAT and FQNNGV. The junction had 8 bases not matched to a gene; V was cut back by 1 base and J by 4 bases. In nucleotides, the CDR3 is TGTGCCAGCAGCTTAGGAATCGGGGGGGCCCCAGAGACCCAGTACTTC. Protein: CASSLGIGGAPETQYF.

This clonotype was seen just once. V usage is TRBV20-1 and J usage is TRBJ2-3; TRBD1 is a possible D gene (6 bases). V gave up 2 bases and J gave up 0 bases, with 9 bases separating them. CDR3 size: 14 residues. Germline lookup yields CDR1 DFQATT and CDR2 SNEGSKA (reference sequence). The CDR3 nucleotides are TGCAGTGCTAGAAGGACAGCTAGCACAGATACGCAGTATTTT. Protein: CSARRTASTDTQYF.

The gene calls are TRBV12-3 or TRBV12-4 and TRBJ1-2; a possible D gene is TRBD1 (5 bases). The V end lost 3 bases, the J end lost 6 bases, and 11 bases lay between the germline ends. The CDR3 has 13 amino acids. This chain's CDR3 is CASSFPGTDGYTF. The CDR3 DNA reads TGTGCCAGCAGTTTCCCGGGGACCGATGGCTACACCTTC.

This clonotype appeared many times. This chain joins TRBV5-1 and TRBJ2-7; 11 bases are a match to TRBD1. CDR1 and CDR2 from the germline V gene are SGHRS and YFSETQ. This CDR3 is 15 amino acids long. The junction had 3 bases not matched to a gene; V was cut back by 4 bases and J by 0 bases. The CDR3 DNA sequence: TGCGCCAGCAGCCGCGGGACAGGGGGCTCCTACGAGCAGTACTTC. This gives the protein CASSRGTGGSYEQYF. The whole variable domain, remainder taken from reference TRBV5-1 and TRBJ2-7, is KAGVTQTPRYLIKTRGQQVTLSCSPISGHRSVSWYQQTPGQGLQFLFEYFSETQRNKGNFPGRFSGRQFSNSRSEMNVSTLELGDSALYLCASSRGTGGSYEQYFGPGTRLTVT.

V is TRBV20-1 and J is TRBJ2-1, with 13 positions matching TRBD2. Losses at the gene ends were 3 bases for V and 6 bases for J; bases not matched to a gene: 5. The germline CDR1 and CDR2 sequences are DFQATT and SNEGSKA (reference sequence). The CDR3 sequence is 15 residues long. The CDR3 reads CSASQGTSGANEQFF. In DNA, the CDR3 is TGCAGTGCTAGCCAGGGGACTAGCGGGGCCAATGAGCAGTTCTTC.

This clonotype appeared a few times. The junction differs from germline at one of its ends, possibly a read error. The chain couples TRBV9 to TRBJ2-7; no firm D call. Germline CDR1 SGDLS, CDR2 YYNGEE. The CDR3 sequence is 14 residues long. The CDR3 DNA sequence: TGTGCCAGCAACGTAGAGGCGGTCTCCTACGAGCAGTACTTC. This codes for CASNVEAVSYEQYF.

This clonotype has just one count. This chain uses TRBV18 with TRBJ2-7; 9 nucleotides line up with TRBD1. This CDR3 has 15 residues. Germline V gives CDR1 KGHSH, CDR2 LQKENI. V was clipped by 3 bases and J by 4 bases; unmatched bases: 7. The CDR3 region is CASSPRDRVRYEQYF. Here the CDR3 DNA reads TGTGCCAGCTCACCGAGGGACAGGGTCAGGTACGAGCAGTACTTC.

Ten or more counts support this clonotype. V is TRBV12-3 or TRBV12-4 and J is TRBJ1-5, with D hard to call. The CDR3 totals 12 residues. Trimming removed 5 bases from V and 5 bases from J, with 7 bases in between. This CDR3 is CASSDGDQPQHF. The CDR3 DNA is TGTGCCAGCAGTGACGGGGATCAGCCCCAGCATTTT.

Points on this clonotype: The junction and the germline gene differ at one end; a read error may be behind it. J is TRBJ1-1 and V is TRBV6-2 or TRBV6-3, with a tentative D call TRBD1 (5 bases). CDR3 size: 13 residues. The V gene's germline CDR1 is MNHEY and CDR2 SVGEGT. The CDR3 region has the DNA TGTGTCAGCAGTGGGGGAGCTAACACTGAAGCTTTCTTT. It encodes CVSSGGANTEAFF.

This clonotype came up once. A clone one base away is much larger, so this may be a read error. This rearrangement joins TRBV9 to TRBJ2-7, with D perhaps TRBD2 (6 bases). The CDR3 is 16 amino acids. Germline CDR1 reads SGDLS; CDR2 reads YYNGEE. Trimming pared 3 bases from V and 3 bases from J, leaving 19 bases between. As DNA, the CDR3 is TGTGCCAGCAGCGAAGCCCCGGGACGGGGGTACTACGAGCAGTACTTC. Its protein is CASSEAPGRGYYEQYF. Together with reference TRBV9 and TRBJ2-7, the CDR3 gives the full variable domain: DSGVTQTPKHLITATGQRVTLRCSPRSGDLSVYWYQQSLDQGLQFLIQYYNGEERAKGNILERFSAQQFPDLHSELNLSSLELGDSALYFCASSEAPGRGYYEQYFGPGTRLTVT.

Remarks on this clonotype: This may stem from a read error, because a much larger clone lies one nucleotide away. V usage is TRBV30 and J usage is TRBJ1-1; D is unclear. Germline lookup yields CDR1 GTSNPN and CDR2 SVGIG (reference sequence). V was cut by 3 bases and J by 6 bases, with 11 bases left in between. The CDR3 has 12 residues. The CDR3 region is CAWRRGKAEAFF. In nucleotides, the CDR3 is TGTGCCTGGAGGCGCGGGAAAGCTGAAGCTTTCTTT. The full variable domain, in which reference TRBV30 and TRBJ1-1 provide the parts outside the CDR3, is SQTIHQWPATLVQPVGSPLSLECTVEGTSNPNLYWYRQAAGRGLQLLFYSVGIGQISSEVPQNLSASRPQDRQFILSSKKLLLSDSGFYLCAWRRGKAEAFFGQGTRLTVV.

J is TRBJ1-2 and V is TRBV7-9; no clear D gene. The CDR3 extends over 14 amino acids. CDR1 is SEHNR and CDR2 is FQNEAQ in the germline V gene (reference sequence). Trimming removed 0 bases from V and 6 bases from J, with 11 bases in between. CDR3 bases: TGTGCCAGCAGCTTAGCGCAACCGATTGATGGCTACACCTTC. Its protein is CASSLAQPIDGYTF. Full variable domain (missing parts from reference TRBV7-9 and TRBJ1-2): DTGVSQNPRHKITKRGQNVTFRCDPISEHNRLYWYRQTLGQGPEFLTYFQNEAQLEKSRLLSDRFSAERPKGSFSTLEIQRTEQGDSAMYLCASSLAQPIDGYTFGSGTRLTVV.

This clonotype was recorded a few times. This chain joins TRBV6-5 and TRBJ1-1; D call uncertain. The length of the CDR3 is 16 residues. With 7 bases removed from V and 5 bases from J, the gap between germline ends came to 23 bases. Per the germline V gene, CDR1 is MNHEY and CDR2 is SVGAGI. Here the CDR3 DNA reads TGTGCCAGCACTTCTCAACTAGGGCGGGGTGGGACTGAAGCTTTCTTT. This gives the protein CASTSQLGRGGTEAFF.

This chain joins TRBV29-1 and TRBJ2-7; D is undetermined. Trimming took 4 bases from V and 6 from J, leaving 16 bases between them. The CDR3 runs to 13 residues. Germline values: CDR1 SQVTM, CDR2 ANQGSEA. CDR3 sequence (DNA): TGCAGCGTTGTTGTAGGGTTCGGGTCCGAGCAGTACTTC. Amino acids: CSVVVGFGSEQYF.

This clonotype was detected a few times. The chain joins TRBV7-3 to TRBJ2-7, with 8 bases aligning to TRBD2. The ends lost 5 bases at V and 2 bases at J; junction bases unmatched: 8. The CDR3 is 15 residues long. Germline V CDR1 and CDR2: SGHTA, FQGTGA. CDR3 DNA sequence: TGTGCCAGCAGCCCTGCCCCGGGGGGGGCCTACGAGCAGTACTTC. This encodes CASSPAPGGAYEQYF.

This clonotype has just a few counts. DNA for the CDR3: TGCGCCAGCAGCTCCCGGACAGGGATGAGGAACACTGAAGCTTTCTTT. Its translation: CASSSRTGMRNTEAFF. The gene calls are TRBV5-1 and TRBJ1-1; 8 bases match TRBD1. V was clipped by 3 bases and J by 1 base; unmatched bases: 8. This CDR3 is 16 amino acids long. Germline CDR1 reads SGHRS; CDR2 reads YFSETQ.

In this sample, this clonotype turned up many times. This rearrangement joins TRBV12-3 or TRBV12-4 to TRBJ1-3; unclear D gene. V was trimmed by 6 bases and J by 4 bases, leaving 10 bases between them. The CDR3 runs to 13 residues. The CDR3 spells CASSRLAGNTIYF. CDR3 bases: TGTGCCAGCAGCCGGCTGGCGGGAAACACCATATATTTT.